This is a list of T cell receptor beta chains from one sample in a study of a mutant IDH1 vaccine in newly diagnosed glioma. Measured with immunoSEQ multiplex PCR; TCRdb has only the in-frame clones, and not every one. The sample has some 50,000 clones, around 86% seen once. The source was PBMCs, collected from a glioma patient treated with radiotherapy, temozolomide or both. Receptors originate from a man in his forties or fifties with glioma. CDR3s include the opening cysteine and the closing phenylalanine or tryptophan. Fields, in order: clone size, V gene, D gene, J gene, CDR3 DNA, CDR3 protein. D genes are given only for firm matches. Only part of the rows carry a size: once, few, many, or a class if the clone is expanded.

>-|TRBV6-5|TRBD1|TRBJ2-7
TGTGCCAGTAGACAGGGGGCGGCCTACGAGCAGTACTTC
CASRQGAAYEQYF
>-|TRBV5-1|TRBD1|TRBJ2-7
TGCGCCAGCAGCCGCGGACAGGGGGCGAGGGAGCAGTACTTC
CASSRGQGAREQYF
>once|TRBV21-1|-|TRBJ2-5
TGTGCCAGCAGCAAAGGATCGCCCCAGTACTTC
CASSKGSPQYF
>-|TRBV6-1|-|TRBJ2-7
TGTGCCAGCACGGGGAGTGTGTGGGCAGTCTACGAGCAGTACTTC
CASTGSVWAVYEQYF
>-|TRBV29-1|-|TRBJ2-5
TGCAGCGTTGTTGGGGCCCGGGAGACCCAGTACTTC
CSVVGARETQYF
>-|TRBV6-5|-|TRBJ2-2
TGTGCCAGCAGTTACGACAGTTTTGGCGGGGAGCTGTTTTTT
CASSYDSFGGELFF
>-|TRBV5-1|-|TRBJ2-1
TGCGCCAGCTTTGAAGTCTCCTACAATGAGCAGTTCTTC
CASFEVSYNEQFF
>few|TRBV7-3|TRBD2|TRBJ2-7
TGTGCCAGCAACCCCGGGGGGACTAGCGGAGGGAGAGAGCAGTACTTC
CASNPGGTSGGREQYF
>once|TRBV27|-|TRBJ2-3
TGTGCCAGCAGTTTACGCCGAATAGCCGGGACCACAGATACGCAGTATTTT
CASSLRRIAGTTDTQYF
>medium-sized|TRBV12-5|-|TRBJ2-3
TGTGCTAGTGCCTCAAGACCAGATACGCAGTATTTT
CASASRPDTQYF
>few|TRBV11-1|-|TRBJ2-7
TGTGCCAGCAGCTTAACGGGGATCGGCTACGAGCAGTACTTC
CASSLTGIGYEQYF
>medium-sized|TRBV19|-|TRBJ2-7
TGTGCCAGTAGTAGCAGTGTATACGAGCAGTACTTC
CASSSSVYEQYF
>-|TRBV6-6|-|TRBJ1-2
TGTGCCAGCAGTCCTAAGGGGGGCGATGGCTACACCTTC
CASSPKGGDGYTF
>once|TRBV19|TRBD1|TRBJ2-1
TGTGCCAGTAGTCTGGACAGGGGGCTCGGTGAGCAGTTCTTC
CASSLDRGLGEQFF
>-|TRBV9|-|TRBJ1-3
TGTGCCAGCAGCAAGGGTCCCTCTGGAAACACCATATATTTT
CASSKGPSGNTIYF
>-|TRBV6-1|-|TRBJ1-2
TGTGCCAGCAGTGCGGTGCGAGGGACTAACTATGGCTACACCTTC
CASSAVRGTNYGYTF
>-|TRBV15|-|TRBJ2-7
TGTGCCACCAGCAGAGTTGCGGGAAAGAACGAGCAGTACTTC
CATSRVAGKNEQYF
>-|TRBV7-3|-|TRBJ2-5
TGTGCCAGCAGCACCGGACTTACAATCCAAGAGACCCAGTACTTC
CASSTGLTIQETQYF
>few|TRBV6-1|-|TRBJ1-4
TGTGCCACGGATCGGGCAACTAATGAAAAACTGTTTTTT
CATDRATNEKLFF
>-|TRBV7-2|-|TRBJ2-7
TGTGCCAGCAGCTTAGGGCGGGGTGCTAACGAGCAGTACTTC
CASSLGRGANEQYF
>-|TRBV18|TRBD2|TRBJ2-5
TGTGCCAGCTCAGGTTCCGGGACTAGAATCAAAGAGACCCAGTACTTC
CASSGSGTRIKETQYF
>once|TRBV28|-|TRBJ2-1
TGTGCCAGCAGTTTAAGGGGGAGCTCCTACAATGAGCAGTTCTTC
CASSLRGSSYNEQFF
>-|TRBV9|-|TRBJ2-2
TGTGCCAGCAGCCCTCGGGACTTAAACACCGGGGAGCTGTTTTTT
CASSPRDLNTGELFF
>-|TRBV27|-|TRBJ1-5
TGTGCCAGCAGTTTATTTGGGGGTTTGAACAATCAGCCCCAGCATTTT
CASSLFGGLNNQPQHF
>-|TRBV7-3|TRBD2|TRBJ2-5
TGTGCCAGCAGTCCAAACGGGGGGGTTCAAGAGACCCAGTACTTC
CASSPNGGVQETQYF
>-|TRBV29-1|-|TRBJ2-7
TGCAGCGGTCTACAGGGTAGCTACGAGCAGTACTTC
CSGLQGSYEQYF
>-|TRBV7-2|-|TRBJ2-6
TGTGCCAGCAGCGGACGGGTCGGAGGGGTCGGGGCCAACGTCCTGACTTTC
CASSGRVGGVGANVLTF
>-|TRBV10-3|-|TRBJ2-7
TGTGCCATCAGTGAGTTGGGCGAGCAGTACTTC
CAISELGEQYF
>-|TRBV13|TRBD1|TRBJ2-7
TGTGCCAGCAGCCCGGGACAGTCCTCCTACGAGCAGTACTTC
CASSPGQSSYEQYF